This passage covers 30 T cell receptor beta chains from one sample sequenced in a study of CD8 T cells in Susac syndrome. RNA, at roughly 0.45 to 1 ug, was reverse transcribed with random hexamers. TCRdb reanalysed the immunoSEQ multiplex PCR reads using MiXCR and keeps one entry per CDR3 protein. The sample holds approximately 130,000 distinct CDR3 sequences, more than 75% seen once. The sample was CD8+ T cells from PBMCs. The source of these receptors is a human donor with multiple sclerosis.

The chain has TRBV4-2 and TRBJ2-3, with D possibly being TRBD2 (5 bases). This CDR3 is built from 16 residues. V shed 5 bases and J shed 6 bases, with 21 bases lying between them. Per germline, CDR1 LGHNA and CDR2 YNFKEQ. The CDR3 region is CASSSYPTGGADTQYF. CDR3 DNA: TGTGCCAGCAGCTCCTACCCCACTGGAGGTGCGGATACGCAGTATTTT.

The J gene is TRBJ2-1, the V gene TRBV27, with 10 positions matching TRBD1. The CDR3 contains 13 residues. After removal of 4 bases from V and 12 bases from J, the junction contained 6 bases not matched to a gene. Germline CDR1 reads MNHEY; CDR2 reads SMNVEV (reference sequence). CDR3 residues: CASSSGQGQGQFF. CDR3 DNA sequence: TGTGCCAGCAGTTCGGGACAGGGGCAGGGGCAGTTCTTC.

The CDR3 loop reads CASSLGLAGVYEQFF. DNA of the CDR3: TGTGCCAGCAGTCTAGGGCTAGCGGGAGTATACGAGCAGTTCTTC. The chain is built from TRBV27 and TRBJ2-1; 10 bases align to TRBD2. The CDR3 is 15 amino acids. V shed 5 bases, J shed 10 bases, and the junction held 11 bases outside the gene matches. Germline V gives CDR1 MNHEY, CDR2 SMNVEV (reference sequence).

This rearrangement joins TRBV7-9 to TRBJ1-1, with D unclear. V lost 1 base and J 6 bases, leaving 12 bases between the germline ends. This CDR3 region has 14 residues. Germline V gene sequence: CDR1 SEHNR, CDR2 FQNEAQ (reference sequence). The CDR3 DNA reads as TGTGCCAGCAGCTTAGTGGCGGGAAGCTCTGAAGCTTTCTTT. Protein product: CASSLVAGSSEAFF. The whole variable domain, remainder taken from reference TRBV7-9 and TRBJ1-1, is DTGVSQNPRHKITKRGQNVTFRCDPISEHNRLYWYRQTLGQGPEFLTYFQNEAQLEKSRLLSDRFSAERPKGSFSTLEIQRTEQGDSAMYLCASSLVAGSSEAFFGQGTRLTVV.

The J gene is TRBJ2-2, the V gene TRBV29-1; D uncertain. CDR1 SQVTM and CDR2 ANQGSEA come from the germline V gene. CDR3 length: 12 amino acids. Trimming took off 5 bases at V and 3 bases at J, with 7 bases between the two ends. DNA of the CDR3: TGCAGCGTTCTTGGGTACACCGGGGAGCTGTTTTTT. It specifies CSVLGYTGELFF.

The chain combines TRBV29-1 with TRBJ1-2; D possibly corresponds to TRBD1 (6 bases). Trimming removed 7 bases at V and 2 bases at J, with 8 bases between. The CDR3 covers 11 residues. The V gene's germline CDR1 is SQVTM and CDR2 ANQGSEA. The CDR3 reads CSATGNYGYTF. In nucleotides, the CDR3 is TGCAGCGCCACAGGGAACTATGGCTACACCTTC.

The chain uses TRBV27 and TRBJ2-7; D may be TRBD1 or TRBD2 (6 bases each). The CDR3 has 15 residues. From germline, CDR1 is MNHEY and CDR2 SMNVEV (reference sequence). The germline V and J ends were trimmed by 4 bases and 4 bases, with 17 bases remaining between them. CDR3 protein: CASSSPGAGMYEQYF. CDR3 DNA: TGTGCCAGCAGTTCACCAGGGGCGGGGATGTACGAGCAGTACTTC.

The chain's CDR3 is CASIWGDESGANVLTF. Here the CDR3 DNA reads TGTGCCAGCATTTGGGGGGACGAGTCTGGGGCCAACGTCCTGACTTTC. The chain carries TRBV2 and TRBJ2-6; D perhaps matches TRBD2 (6 bases). Germline V gene sequence: CDR1 SNHLY, CDR2 FYNNEI. The V gene lost 7 bases and the J gene lost 1 base, with 14 bases spanning the gap. The CDR3 consists of 16 residues.

The chain links TRBV24-1 to TRBJ2-3, with D possibly matching TRBD2 (6 bases). This CDR3 has 15 amino acids. Trimming removed 4 bases from V and 0 bases from J, with 10 bases in between. Germline CDR1 KGHDR, CDR2 SFDVKD. The CDR3 spells CATSERLGSTDTQYF. For the CDR3, the DNA is TGTGCCACCAGTGAGAGACTAGGAAGCACAGATACGCAGTATTTT.

V gene TRBV6-5 combines with J gene TRBJ2-2, with D perhaps given as TRBD1 or TRBD2 (5 bases each). V lost 0 bases and J lost 7, with 9 bases in between. The CDR3 length is 14 residues. The germline gives CDR1 MNHEY, CDR2 SVGAGI. Here the CDR3 reads CASSYSGTVGELFF. CDR3 nucleotide sequence: TGTGCCAGCAGTTACTCGGGGACCGTCGGGGAGCTGTTTTTT.

The chain has TRBV18 and TRBJ2-5, with a weak D call TRBD2 (5 bases). V lost 0 bases to trimming and J lost 1 base, with 9 bases between them. The length of the CDR3 is 15 residues. Per the germline V gene, CDR1 is KGHSH and CDR2 is LQKENI. CDR3 nucleotides: TGTGCCAGCTCACCACCGCTGGCGGGCCAAGAGACCCAGTACTTC. This sequence encodes CASSPPLAGQETQYF.

V is TRBV6-1 and J is TRBJ1-2, with TRBD1 as a possible D gene (5 bases). Deletions cut 4 bases from V and 4 bases from J, with 10 bases between. Germline V lookup: CDR1 MNHNS, CDR2 SASEGT. This CDR3 is built from 13 residues. The CDR3 is CASSGGASYGYTF. CDR3 DNA: TGTGCCAGCAGTGGTGGGGCAAGCTATGGCTACACCTTC.

The V gene is TRBV10-3, the J gene TRBJ1-1, with TRBD1 matching 7 bases. V was clipped by 6 bases and J by 0 bases; unmatched bases: 13. Germline CDR1 and CDR2: ENHRY and SYGVKD. The CDR3 length is 17 residues. CDR3 DNA: TGTGCCATCAGCCCGGGACAGATCTCCTCCATGAACACTGAAGCTTTCTTT. It codes for CAISPGQISSMNTEAFF.

The chain links TRBV15 to TRBJ2-7; TRBD2 matches 7 bases. Unmatched junction bases numbered 1, after V lost 0 bases and J lost 2 bases. The CDR3 has 14 residues. The germline gives CDR1 LNHNV, CDR2 YYDKDF (reference sequence). CDR3 bases: TGTGCCACCAGCAGAGATCGGGGGGCCTACGAGCAGTACTTC. It specifies CATSRDRGAYEQYF.

The chain joins TRBV27 to TRBJ2-7; 7 bases are a match to TRBD1. Germline V gene data show CDR1 as MNHEY and CDR2 as SMNVEV (reference sequence). V dropped 5 bases and J dropped 6; count of bases not matched to a gene: 4. This CDR3 comprises 12 residues. CDR3 sequence: CASSATGAEQYF. The CDR3 nucleotides are TGTGCCAGCAGTGCCACAGGGGCCGAGCAGTACTTC.

This clonotype was detected only a few times. The chain uses TRBV28 and TRBJ2-1; a weak D match, TRBD2 (5 bases). V shed 4 bases and J shed 7 bases, with 8 bases lying between them. Germline CDR1 and CDR2: MDHEN and SYDVKM. The CDR3 runs to 12 residues. In DNA, the CDR3 is TGTGCCAGCAGTTCCGAGGGTAATGAGCAGTTCTTC. This encodes CASSSEGNEQFF.

CDR3 nucleotides: TGCAGCGTTATCCCCTTAGACAGACTCTACGAGCAGTACTTC. This translates into CSVIPLDRLYEQYF. The V call is TRBV29-1, the J call TRBJ2-7, with D perhaps TRBD1 (5 bases). Germline V gene sequence: CDR1 SQVTM, CDR2 ANQGSEA. V was clipped by 5 bases and J by 3 bases, with 17 bases between them. The CDR3 extends over 14 amino acids.

The gene calls are TRBV5-1 and TRBJ2-2; TRBD2 aligns across 11 bases. The CDR3 runs 17 residues. Germline CDR1 SGHRS, CDR2 YFSETQ. J lost 4 bases, V lost 4 bases, and 9 bases had no gene match. This CDR3 is CASSHRGTSGGTGELFF. CDR3 nucleotides: TGCGCCAGCAGCCACCGGGGGACTAGCGGTGGCACCGGGGAGCTGTTTTTT.

The gene calls are TRBV2 and TRBJ1-2, with 7 positions matching TRBD1. Germline V gives CDR1 SNHLY, CDR2 FYNNEI. The CDR3 runs 14 residues. With V trimmed by 4 bases and J by 2 bases, 4 bases remained unmatched. CDR3 protein: CASSAQTGNYGYTF. DNA of the CDR3: TGTGCCAGCAGTGCCCAGACAGGGAACTATGGCTACACCTTC. The full variable domain, rest sourced from reference TRBV2 and TRBJ1-2, is EPEVTQTPSHQVTQMGQEVILRCVPISNHLYFYWYRQILGQKVEFLVSFYNNEISEKSEIFDDQFSVERPDGSNFTLKIRSTKLEDSAMYFCASSAQTGNYGYTFGSGTRLTVV.

The chain carries TRBV7-3 and TRBJ2-3; TRBD2 is a possible D gene (6 bases). Trimming left V 4 bases short and J 4 bases short, with 18 bases between. The germline V gene encodes CDR1 SGHTA and CDR2 FQGTGA. The CDR3 sequence is 16 residues long. The CDR3 sequence: CASSWEGREYPDTQYF. CDR3 coding DNA: TGTGCCAGCAGCTGGGAAGGGCGGGAATACCCAGATACGCAGTATTTT.

The rearrangement joins TRBV3-1 to TRBJ2-3, with 12 bases fitting TRBD2. The V segment lost 0 bases and the J segment 2 bases; nucleotides outside the gene matches: 6. CDR3 length equals 18 residues. Germline CDR1 is LGHDT and CDR2 is YNNKEL (reference sequence). CDR3 bases: TGTGCCAGCAGCCAAGAGGGGAGACTAGCGGGGGACACAGATACGCAGTATTTT. It translates to CASSQEGRLAGDTDTQYF.

V gene TRBV2 combines with J gene TRBJ2-1; 8 nucleotides agree with TRBD2. CDR1 and CDR2 from the germline V gene are SNHLY and FYNNEI. The V segment lost 7 bases and the J segment 6 bases; nucleotides outside the gene matches: 11. The length of the CDR3 is 15 residues. CDR3 nucleotides: TGTGCCAGCAACCCCGGGACTAGTCTAGCCAATGAGCAGTTCTTC. This codes for CASNPGTSLANEQFF.

This clonotype was seen more than once but under ten times. J is TRBJ1-1 and V is TRBV19; unclear D gene. Looked up from germline, CDR1 is LNHDA and CDR2 is SQIVND (reference sequence). CDR3 length equals 13 residues. V lost 2 bases, J lost 1 base, and 5 bases lay in between. The CDR3 region has the DNA TGTGCCAGTAGTATAACGGGGAACACTGAAGCTTTCTTT. Translated: CASSITGNTEAFF.

The V call is TRBV20-1, the J call TRBJ2-2; D assignment may be TRBD1 or TRBD2 (5 bases each). Trimming stripped 6 bases from V and 0 bases from J, with 14 bases between. The CDR3 spans 15 residues. The germline V gene encodes CDR1 DFQATT and CDR2 SNEGSKA (reference sequence). The CDR3 DNA reads as TGCAGTGCATTTCCCCGGGGCGCGAACACCGGGGAGCTGTTTTTT. Encoded protein: CSAFPRGANTGELFF.

The rearrangement uses TRBV6-2 or TRBV6-3 and TRBJ2-7; D may be TRBD1 (5 bases). V was cut by 11 bases and J by 2 bases, with 10 bases left in between. Germline V gene lookup returns CDR1 MNHEY and CDR2 SVGEGT. The CDR3 spans 11 residues. The CDR3 spells CASRDTYEQYF. CDR3 DNA: TGTGCCTCCAGGGATACCTACGAGCAGTACTTC.

In DNA, the CDR3 is TGCAGCGTTGAAAGGGTGAACACCGGGGAGCTGTTTTTT. This translates into CSVERVNTGELFF. The rearrangement uses TRBV29-1 and TRBJ2-2; D unclear. In germline, CDR1 is SQVTM, CDR2 ANQGSEA. Deletions cut 2 bases from V and 1 base from J, with 5 bases between. There are 13 residues in the CDR3.

The genes are TRBV4-1 and TRBJ1-2, with 7 bases aligning to TRBD1. The CDR3 extends over 17 amino acids. Germline-derived CDR1 and CDR2 are MGHRA and YSYEKL. After removal of 0 bases from V and 4 bases from J, the junction contained 11 bases not matched to a gene. The CDR3 protein is CASSQDRAPQGLYGYTF. The CDR3 nucleotides read TGCGCCAGCAGCCAAGATCGGGCCCCACAGGGGCTCTATGGCTACACCTTC.

This clonotype was seen once. The chain couples TRBV11-2 to TRBJ2-1; 14 nucleotides line up with TRBD2. In germline, CDR1 is SGHAT, CDR2 FQNNGV. This CDR3 is built from 20 residues. Losses at the gene ends were 5 bases for V and 1 base for J; bases not matched to a gene: 13. CDR3 DNA sequence: TGTGCCAGCAGCCCCCAGGGGGGACTAGCGGGAGATGGGTCCTACAATGAGCAGTTCTTC. It codes for CASSPQGGLAGDGSYNEQFF. Filled out from reference TRBV11-2 and TRBJ2-1, the complete variable domain reads EAGVAQSPRYKIIEKRQSVAFWCNPISGHATLYWYQQILGQGPKLLIQFQNNGVVDDSQLPKDRFSAERLKGVDSTLKIQPAKLEDSAVYLCASSPQGGLAGDGSYNEQFFGPGTRLTVL.

This clonotype was recorded a few times. This chain connects TRBV29-1 to TRBJ1-1; D is ambiguous. In germline, CDR1 is SQVTM, CDR2 ANQGSEA. This CDR3 contains 13 residues. Trimming shortened V by 1 base and J by 4 bases, and 10 bases separated the two germline ends. CDR3 coding DNA: TGCAGCGTTGAAGGTGGAGCTGCCACTGAAGCTTTCTTT. It is translated as CSVEGGAATEAFF.

V usage is TRBV28 and J usage is TRBJ2-7; 7 positions agree with TRBD2. This CDR3 spans 14 amino acids. With V trimmed by 6 bases and J by 2 bases, 7 bases remained unmatched. CDR1 MDHEN and CDR2 SYDVKM come from the germline V gene. CDR3 nucleotides: TGTGCCAGCAGGGCCCAGGGAGGGCCCTACGAGCAGTACTTC. Amino acid sequence: CASRAQGGPYEQYF. The full variable domain, with the rest looked up from reference TRBV28 and TRBJ2-7, is DVKVTQSSRYLVKRTGEKVFLECVQDMDHENMFWYRQDPGLGLRLIYFSYDVKMKEKGDIPEGYSVSREKKERFSLILESASTNQTSMYLCASRAQGGPYEQYFGPGTRLTVT.